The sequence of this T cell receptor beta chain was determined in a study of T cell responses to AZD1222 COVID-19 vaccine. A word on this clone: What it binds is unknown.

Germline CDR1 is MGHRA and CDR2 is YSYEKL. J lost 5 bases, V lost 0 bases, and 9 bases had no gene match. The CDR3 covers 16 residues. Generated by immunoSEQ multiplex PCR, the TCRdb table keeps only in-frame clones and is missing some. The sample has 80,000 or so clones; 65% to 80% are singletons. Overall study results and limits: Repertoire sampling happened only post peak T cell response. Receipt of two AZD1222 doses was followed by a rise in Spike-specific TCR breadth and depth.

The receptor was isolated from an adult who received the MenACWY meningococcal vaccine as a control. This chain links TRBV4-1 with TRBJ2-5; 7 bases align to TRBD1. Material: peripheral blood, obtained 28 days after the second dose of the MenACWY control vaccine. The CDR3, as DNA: TGCGCCAGCAGCCAAGATCCGGCAGGGGGTGGGGAGACCCAGTACTTC. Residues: CASSQDPAGGGETQYF.